A single sample gave rise to the 13 T cell receptor beta chains below, sequenced in a study of blood T cell repertoires in COVID-19. Repertoires were generated with immunoSEQ multiplex PCR, while TCRdb's copy carries only in-frame clones and drops some. The table records around 220,000 clones, approximately 90% of them present only once. The sample taken for sequencing was PBMCs or T cells enriched from blood (not recorded which). These receptor sequences come from a woman in her late teens or twenties who had recovered from COVID-19.

The chain combines TRBV27 with TRBJ2-1, with a possible D match to TRBD2 (6 bases). The V end lost 3 bases, the J end lost 7 bases, and 13 bases lay between the germline ends. The CDR3 length is 14 residues. Germline-derived CDR1 and CDR2 are MNHEY and SMNVEV (reference sequence). Here the CDR3 DNA reads TGTGCCAGCAGTTTTCGGGGGTTTATGAATGAGCAGTTCTTC. It yields the protein CASSFRGFMNEQFF.

The V call is TRBV18, the J call TRBJ1-5; a weak D match, TRBD1 (5 bases). This CDR3 spans 14 amino acids. V lost 3 bases and J 10 bases, leaving 16 bases between the germline ends. The V gene's germline CDR1 is KGHSH and CDR2 LQKENI. The CDR3 DNA reads as TGTGCCAGCTCACCCGGGGGAGAGGGTTTACCCCAGCATTTT. Translated, it gives CASSPGGEGLPQHF. Filled out from reference TRBV18 and TRBJ1-5, the complete variable domain reads NAGVMQNPRHLVRRRGQEARLRCSPMKGHSHVYWYRQLPEEGLKFMVYLQKENIIDESGMPKERFSAEFPKEGPSILRIQQVVRGDSAAYFCASSPGGEGLPQHFGDGTRLSIL.

This chain joins TRBV25-1 and TRBJ2-7, with TRBD1 matching 8 bases. The V and J ends lost 3 bases and 2 bases, in that order; junction bases with no gene match: 6. CDR1 is MGHDK and CDR2 is SYGVNS in the germline V gene. CDR3 length: 15 amino acids. DNA of the CDR3: TGTGCCAGCAGTGAGGGGACAGGTGAAACCTACGAGCAGTACTTC. Its translation: CASSEGTGETYEQYF.

The chain joins TRBV2 to TRBJ2-3; 7 positions agree with TRBD1. V was clipped by 3 bases and J by 8 bases; unmatched bases: 8. The CDR3 contains 14 residues. Germline CDR1 reads SNHLY; CDR2 reads FYNNEI. The DNA of the CDR3 is TGTGCCAGCAGTGACCCGACAGGGACCCCTACGCAGTATTTT. Its protein is CASSDPTGTPTQYF. Looking up the rest from reference TRBV2 and TRBJ2-3 gives the full variable domain: EPEVTQTPSHQVTQMGQEVILRCVPISNHLYFYWYRQILGQKVEFLVSFYNNEISEKSEIFDDQFSVERPDGSNFTLKIRSTKLEDSAMYFCASSDPTGTPTQYFGPGTRLTVL.

V and J are TRBV23-1 and TRBJ2-7; TRBD2 is a possible D gene (5 bases). TRBV23-1 is sorted into the ORF group, with uncertain function. The CDR3 totals 16 residues. V was cut by 5 bases and J by 3 bases, with 20 bases left in between. CDR3 protein: CASSDYTPSEFYEQYF. CDR3 bases: TGCGCCAGCAGTGACTACACTCCCTCCGAGTTCTACGAGCAGTACTTC.

The chain employs TRBV9 and TRBJ2-3; 8 nucleotides align to TRBD2. Unmatched junction bases numbered 8, after V lost 1 base and J lost 4 bases. The germline gives CDR1 SGDLS, CDR2 YYNGEE. The CDR3 sequence is 16 residues long. As DNA, the CDR3 is TGTGCCAGCAGCGTAAGGGGCGGGGGGACTCCAGATACGCAGTATTTT. This translates into CASSVRGGGTPDTQYF.

This chain joins TRBV7-8 and TRBJ1-2; D remains unclear. The CDR3 contains 15 residues. Looked up from germline, CDR1 is SGHVS and CDR2 is FQNEAQ. Trimming left V 1 base short and J 3 bases short, with 12 bases between. The CDR3 DNA is TGTGCCAGCAGCTTAGATCCTACCCCTTACTATGGCTACACCTTC. Translation gives CASSLDPTPYYGYTF.

The count of this clone is one. The chain employs TRBV5-5 and TRBJ1-2; TRBD1 is a possible D gene (5 bases). Germline CDR1 reads SGHKS; CDR2 reads YYEKEE (reference sequence). V lost 3 bases to trimming and J lost 6 bases, with 15 bases between them. The CDR3 spans 14 residues. DNA for the CDR3: TGTGCCAGCAGCTATTTCGGGGGGAATCATGGCTACACCTTC. Residues: CASSYFGGNHGYTF.

J is TRBJ2-7 and V is TRBV7-2; 8 nucleotides line up with TRBD1. CDR3 size: 14 residues. The trim removed 3 bases at V and 4 bases at J, leaving 5 bases unmatched. Looked up from germline, CDR1 is SGHTA and CDR2 is FQGNSA. For the CDR3, the DNA is TGTGCCAGCAGCTTGAAGACAGGGGATTACGAGCAGTACTTC. It codes for CASSLKTGDYEQYF.

This clone appeared a single time. The chain uses TRBV9 and TRBJ2-1; 7 bases are shared with TRBD2. Germline loops: CDR1 SGDLS, CDR2 YYNGEE. The trim removed 4 bases at V and 0 bases at J, leaving 10 bases unmatched. This CDR3 has 17 amino acids. As DNA, the CDR3 is TGTGCCAGCAGCTCCCTCCGAGCGGGAATCTCCTACAATGAGCAGTTCTTC. This encodes CASSSLRAGISYNEQFF.

The chain is built from TRBV7-5 and TRBJ2-7; the D call in the table, TRBD2, was not verified against the DNA. TRBV7-5 is an annotated pseudogene. CDR3 length: 15 amino acids. DNA for the CDR3: TGTGCCAGAAGCTTAGTCGGGACTAGCGTCAACGAGCAGTACTTC. Translation: CARSLVGTSVNEQYF.

The chain combines TRBV24-1 with TRBJ1-1; TRBD1 might be the D (6 bases). The germline CDR1 and CDR2 sequences are KGHDR and SFDVKD. The CDR3 is 14 residues long. The ends were cut back, 4 bases at V and 6 bases at J, with 14 bases in the middle. The CDR3 here is CATSEGGGLAEAFF. CDR3 bases: TGTGCCACCAGTGAGGGGGGGGGCCTCGCTGAAGCTTTCTTT.

Worth noting for this clone: Other DNA sequences from this sample encode an identical CDR3 as well. The rearrangement links TRBV27 to TRBJ2-1; no clear D gene. The CDR3 is 14 residues long. CDR1 and CDR2 from the germline V gene are MNHEY and SMNVEV (reference sequence). V lost 4 bases, J lost 0 bases, and 7 bases lay in between. The CDR3 nucleotides are TGTGCCAGCAGTTCTTCAGGCTCCTACAATGAGCAGTTCTTC. Protein sequence: CASSSSGSYNEQFF.